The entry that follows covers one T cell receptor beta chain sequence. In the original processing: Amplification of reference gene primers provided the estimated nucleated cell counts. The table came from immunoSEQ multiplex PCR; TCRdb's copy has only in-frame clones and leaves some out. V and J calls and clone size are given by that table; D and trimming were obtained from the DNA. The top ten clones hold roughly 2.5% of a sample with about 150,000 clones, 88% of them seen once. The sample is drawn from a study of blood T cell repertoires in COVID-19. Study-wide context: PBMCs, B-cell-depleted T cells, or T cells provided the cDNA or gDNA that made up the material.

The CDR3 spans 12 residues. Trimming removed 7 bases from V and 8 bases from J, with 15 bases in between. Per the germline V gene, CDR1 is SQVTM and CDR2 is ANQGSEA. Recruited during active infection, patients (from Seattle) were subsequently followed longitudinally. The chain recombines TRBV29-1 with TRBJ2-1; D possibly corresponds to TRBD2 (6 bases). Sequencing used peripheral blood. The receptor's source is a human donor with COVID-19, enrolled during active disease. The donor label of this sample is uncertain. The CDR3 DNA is TGCAGCGGACAACCACCGGGGGATGAGCAGTTCTTC. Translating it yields CSGQPPGDEQFF.